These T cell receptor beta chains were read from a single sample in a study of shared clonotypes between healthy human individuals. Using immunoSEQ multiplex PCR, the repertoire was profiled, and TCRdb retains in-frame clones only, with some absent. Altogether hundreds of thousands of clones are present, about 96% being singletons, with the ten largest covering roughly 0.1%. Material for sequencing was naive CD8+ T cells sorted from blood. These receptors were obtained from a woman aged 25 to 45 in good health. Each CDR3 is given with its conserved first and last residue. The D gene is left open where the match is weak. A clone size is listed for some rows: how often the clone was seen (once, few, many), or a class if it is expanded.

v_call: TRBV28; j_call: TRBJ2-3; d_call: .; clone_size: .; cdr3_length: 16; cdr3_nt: TGTGCCAGCCGGGGACTGTTACCGGGGAGCACAGATACGCAGTATTTT; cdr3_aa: CASRGLLPGSTDTQYF
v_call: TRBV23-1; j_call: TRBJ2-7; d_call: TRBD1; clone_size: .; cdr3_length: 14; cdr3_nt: TGCGCCAGCAGTCGCGGGACAGGCCACTACGAGCAGTACTTC; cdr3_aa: CASSRGTGHYEQYF
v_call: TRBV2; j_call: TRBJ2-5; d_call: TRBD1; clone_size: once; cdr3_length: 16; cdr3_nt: TGTGCCAGCAGTGAAGGATTAGACAGGGTGCAAGAGACCCAGTACTTC; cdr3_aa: CASSEGLDRVQETQYF
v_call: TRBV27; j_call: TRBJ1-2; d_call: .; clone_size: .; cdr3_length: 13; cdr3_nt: TGTGCCAGCAGTCCTTTCCCGGGTCAGGGCTACACCTTC; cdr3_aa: CASSPFPGQGYTF
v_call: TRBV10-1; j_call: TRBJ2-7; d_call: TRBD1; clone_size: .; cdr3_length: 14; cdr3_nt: TGCGCCAGCAACCCGGGACAGGGTTCCGACGAGCAGTACTTC; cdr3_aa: CASNPGQGSDEQYF
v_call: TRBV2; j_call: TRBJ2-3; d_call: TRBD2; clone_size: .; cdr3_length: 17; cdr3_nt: TGTGCCAGCAGTGGATGGACTAGCGGGAGGGCGGTAGATACGCAGTATTTT; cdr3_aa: CASSGWTSGRAVDTQYF
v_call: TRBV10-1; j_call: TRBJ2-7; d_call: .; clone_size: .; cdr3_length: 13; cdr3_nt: TGCGCCAGCAGTGAGGGAGGGAGTTACGAGCAGTACTTC; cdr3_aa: CASSEGGSYEQYF
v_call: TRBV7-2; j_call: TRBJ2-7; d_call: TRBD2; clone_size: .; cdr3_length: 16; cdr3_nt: TGTGCCAGCAGCTCCCTAGGCGGGAGGCCTTCCTACGAGCAGTACTTC; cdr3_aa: CASSSLGGRPSYEQYF
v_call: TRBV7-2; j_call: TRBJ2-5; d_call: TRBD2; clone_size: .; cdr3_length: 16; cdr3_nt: TGTGCCAGCAGCTTATACCGGGAGGCATACCAAGAGACCCAGTACTTC; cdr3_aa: CASSLYREAYQETQYF
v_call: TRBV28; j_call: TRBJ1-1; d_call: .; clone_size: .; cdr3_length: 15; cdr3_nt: TGTGCCAGCATCCCTACCGGGGGGGCTGACGATGAAGCTTTCTTT; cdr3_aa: CASIPTGGADDEAFF
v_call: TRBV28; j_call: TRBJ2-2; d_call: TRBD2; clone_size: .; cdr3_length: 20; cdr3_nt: TGTGCCAGCAGTTTGGACCTTAGCGGGAGGAACCCCCCTAACACCGGGGAGCTGTTTTTT; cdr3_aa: CASSLDLSGRNPPNTGELFF
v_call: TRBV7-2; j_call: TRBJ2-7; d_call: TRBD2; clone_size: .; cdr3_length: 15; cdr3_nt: TGTGCCAGCAGCCCCAGGACTAGCTCTGTCGAGGAGCAGTACTTC; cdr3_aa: CASSPRTSSVEEQYF
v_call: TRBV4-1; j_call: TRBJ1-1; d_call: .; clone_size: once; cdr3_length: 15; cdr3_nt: TGCGCCAGCAGCCAAGTTCTGTACATGAACACTGAAGCTTTCTTT; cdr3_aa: CASSQVLYMNTEAFF
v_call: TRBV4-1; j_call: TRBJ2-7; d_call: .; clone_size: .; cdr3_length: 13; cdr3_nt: TGCGCCAGCAGCTGGGACTTATCCTACGAGCAGTACTTC; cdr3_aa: CASSWDLSYEQYF
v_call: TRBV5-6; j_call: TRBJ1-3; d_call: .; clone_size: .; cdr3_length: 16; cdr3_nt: TGTGCCAGCAGCTTGGTACGTCCCGGTATAGGAAACACCATATATTTT; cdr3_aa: CASSLVRPGIGNTIYF
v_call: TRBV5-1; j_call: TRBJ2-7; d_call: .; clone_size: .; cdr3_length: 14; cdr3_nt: TGCGCCAGCAGCTTTCGGACCGGAACTTACGAGCAGTACTTC; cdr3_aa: CASSFRTGTYEQYF
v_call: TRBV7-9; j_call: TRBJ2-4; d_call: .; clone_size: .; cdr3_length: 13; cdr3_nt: TGTGCCAGCAGCTGGGGACCTAATAACATTCAGTACTTC; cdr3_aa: CASSWGPNNIQYF
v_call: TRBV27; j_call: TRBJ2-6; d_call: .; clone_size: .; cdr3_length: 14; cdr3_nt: TGTGCCAGCAGTTTCCAAACTGGGGCCAACGTCCTGACTTTC; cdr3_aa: CASSFQTGANVLTF
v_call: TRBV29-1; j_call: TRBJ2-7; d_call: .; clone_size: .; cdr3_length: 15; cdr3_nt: TGCAGCGTTGAAGAGTTACGCGGGACCAACTACGAGCAGTACTTC; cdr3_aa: CSVEELRGTNYEQYF
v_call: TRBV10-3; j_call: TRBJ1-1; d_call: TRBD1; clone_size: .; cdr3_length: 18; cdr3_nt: TGTGCCATCAGTGACCAGGGACAGGGGCTTCTTCTGAACACTGAAGCTTTCTTT; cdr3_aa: CAISDQGQGLLLNTEAFF
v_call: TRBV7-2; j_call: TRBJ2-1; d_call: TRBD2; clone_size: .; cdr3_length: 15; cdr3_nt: TGTGCCAGCAGCTACAGCGGGAGGGGGTACAATGAGCAGTTCTTC; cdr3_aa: CASSYSGRGYNEQFF
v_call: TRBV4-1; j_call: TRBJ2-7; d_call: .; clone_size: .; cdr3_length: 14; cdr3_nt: TGCGCCAGCAGCCCCCCAGGCGGACCATACGAGCAGTACTTC; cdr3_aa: CASSPPGGPYEQYF
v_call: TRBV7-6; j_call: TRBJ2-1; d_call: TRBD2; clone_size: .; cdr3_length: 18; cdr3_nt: TGTGCCAGCAGCGAGGGACTAGCGGGAGAGATTTTGTACAATGAGCAGTTCTTC; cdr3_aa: CASSEGLAGEILYNEQFF
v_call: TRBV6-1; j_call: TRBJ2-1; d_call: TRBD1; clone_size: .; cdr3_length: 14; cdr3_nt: TGTGCCAGCAGTGAATGGGACAGATACAATGAGCAGTTCTTC; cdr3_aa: CASSEWDRYNEQFF
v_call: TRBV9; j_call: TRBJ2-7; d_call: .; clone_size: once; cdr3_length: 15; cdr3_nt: TGTGCCAGCAGCGTAGGGTCGGGAGCCTCCTACGAGCAGTACTTC; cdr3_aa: CASSVGSGASYEQYF
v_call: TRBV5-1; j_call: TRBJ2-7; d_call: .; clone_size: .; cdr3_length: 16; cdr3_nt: TGCGCCAGCAGCCCTTGGGAAGACTCGAGCTCCTACGAGCAGTACTTC; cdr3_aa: CASSPWEDSSSYEQYF
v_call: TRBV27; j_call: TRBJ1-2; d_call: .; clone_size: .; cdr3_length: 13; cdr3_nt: TGTGCCAGCAGTTTAATGGCAAACTATGGCTACACCTTC; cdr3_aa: CASSLMANYGYTF
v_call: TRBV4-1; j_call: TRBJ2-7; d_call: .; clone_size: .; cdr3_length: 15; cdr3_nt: TGCGCCAGCAGCCAAGACCCCGGCGGAGTTCTCGAGCAGTACTTC; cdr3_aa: CASSQDPGGVLEQYF
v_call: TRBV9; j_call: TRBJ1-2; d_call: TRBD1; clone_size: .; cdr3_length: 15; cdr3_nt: TGTGCCAGCAGCGTCTGGGACAGCACTAACTATGGCTACACCTTC; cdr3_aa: CASSVWDSTNYGYTF
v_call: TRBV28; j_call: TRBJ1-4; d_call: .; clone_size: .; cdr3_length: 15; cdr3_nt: TGTGCCAGCAGGTACCAGTTAACAGGGAATGAAAAACTGTTTTTT; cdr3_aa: CASRYQLTGNEKLFF
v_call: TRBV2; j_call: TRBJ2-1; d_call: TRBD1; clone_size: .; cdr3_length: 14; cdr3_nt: TGTGCCAGCAGCCCCAAACAGGGGTACAATGAGCAGTTCTTC; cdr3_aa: CASSPKQGYNEQFF
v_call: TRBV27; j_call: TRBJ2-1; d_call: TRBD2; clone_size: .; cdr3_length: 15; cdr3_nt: TGTGCCAGCAGTTTACCGGGAGGACTTTGGGATGAGCAGTTCTTC; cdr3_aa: CASSLPGGLWDEQFF
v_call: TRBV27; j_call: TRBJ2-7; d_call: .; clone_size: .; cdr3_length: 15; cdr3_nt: TGTGCCAGCAGTTTACTTTTCCAGGGTCCTTACGAGCAGTACTTC; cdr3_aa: CASSLLFQGPYEQYF
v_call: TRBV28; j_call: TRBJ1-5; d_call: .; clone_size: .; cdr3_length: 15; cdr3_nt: TGTGCCAGCAGTTTGGGGGTGAGTAGCAATCAGCCCCAGCATTTT; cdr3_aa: CASSLGVSSNQPQHF
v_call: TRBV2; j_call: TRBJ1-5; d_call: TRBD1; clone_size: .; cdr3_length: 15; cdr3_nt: TGTGCCAGCAGTGAAGCGGAGACAGGGGCTCAGCCCCAGCATTTT; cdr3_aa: CASSEAETGAQPQHF
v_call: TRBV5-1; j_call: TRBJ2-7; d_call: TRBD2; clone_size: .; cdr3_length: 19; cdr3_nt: TGCGCCAGCAGCTTGGTTTTGAAGCGGCGAGCGGGAGGGACCTACGAGCAGTACTTC; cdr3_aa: CASSLVLKRRAGGTYEQYF
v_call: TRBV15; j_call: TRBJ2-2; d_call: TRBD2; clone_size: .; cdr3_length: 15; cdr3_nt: TGTGCCACCAGCAGACCAGATAGCGGGAGGGGGGAGCTGTTTTTT; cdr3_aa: CATSRPDSGRGELFF
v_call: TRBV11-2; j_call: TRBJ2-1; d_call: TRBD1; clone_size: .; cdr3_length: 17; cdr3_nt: TGTGCCAGCAGCCCGGATTATGACAGGGGACGCTACAATGAGCAGTTCTTC; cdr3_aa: CASSPDYDRGRYNEQFF
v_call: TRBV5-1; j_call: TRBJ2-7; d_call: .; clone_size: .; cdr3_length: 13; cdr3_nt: TGCGCCAGCAGCTCCCTCAGCTCCTACGAGCAGTACTTC; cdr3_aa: CASSSLSSYEQYF
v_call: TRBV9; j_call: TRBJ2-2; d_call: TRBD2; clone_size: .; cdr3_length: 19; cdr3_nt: TGTGCCAGCAGCGCCCATAGCGGGAGGGCCGGGACCAACACCGGGGAGCTGTTTTTT; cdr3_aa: CASSAHSGRAGTNTGELFF
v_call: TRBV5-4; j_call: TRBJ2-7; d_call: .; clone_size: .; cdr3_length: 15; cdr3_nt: TGTGCCAGCAGACGGGCCGGGGGGCGATCCTACGAGCAGTACTTC; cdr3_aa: CASRRAGGRSYEQYF
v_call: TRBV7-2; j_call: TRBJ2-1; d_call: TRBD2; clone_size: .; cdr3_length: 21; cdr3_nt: TGTGCCAGCAGCTTAGCCGGCACCGAACCAAGCGGGGTTTGGTCCTACAATGAGCAGTTCTTC; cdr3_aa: CASSLAGTEPSGVWSYNEQFF
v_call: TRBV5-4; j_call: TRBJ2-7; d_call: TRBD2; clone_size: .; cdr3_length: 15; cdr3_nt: TGTGCCAGCAGCTTGGAGCGGGACCAGCTGGAGGAGCAGTACTTC; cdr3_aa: CASSLERDQLEEQYF
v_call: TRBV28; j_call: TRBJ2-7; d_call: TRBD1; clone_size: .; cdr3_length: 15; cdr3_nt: TGTGCCAGCAGTAAACTGGACAGGGGGCCTTACGAGCAGTACTTC; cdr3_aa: CASSKLDRGPYEQYF
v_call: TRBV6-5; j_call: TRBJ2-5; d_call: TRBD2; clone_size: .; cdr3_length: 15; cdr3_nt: TGTGCCAGCAGTTACGATAGCGGGAGGGAAGAGACCCAGTACTTC; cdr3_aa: CASSYDSGREETQYF
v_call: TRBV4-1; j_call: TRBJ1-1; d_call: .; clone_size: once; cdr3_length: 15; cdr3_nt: TGCGCCAGCAGCCAGCAGACGGGCATGAACACTGAAGCTTTCTTT; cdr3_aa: CASSQQTGMNTEAFF
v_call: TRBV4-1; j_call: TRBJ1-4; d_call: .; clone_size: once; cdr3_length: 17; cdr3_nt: TGCGCCAGCAGCCAGAGCCCCGGGACGGGAGAAAATGAAAAACTGTTTTTT; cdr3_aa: CASSQSPGTGENEKLFF
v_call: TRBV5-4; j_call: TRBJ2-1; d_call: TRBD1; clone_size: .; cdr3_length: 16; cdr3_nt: TGTGCCAGCAGCTTGGGGGACAGGGTTTATGGCAATGAGCAGTTCTTC; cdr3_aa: CASSLGDRVYGNEQFF
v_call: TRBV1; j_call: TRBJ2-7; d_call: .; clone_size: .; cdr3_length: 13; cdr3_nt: TGCACCAGCAGCCCCTTGCTAGCCCACGAGCAGTACTTC; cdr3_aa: CTSSPLLAHEQYF
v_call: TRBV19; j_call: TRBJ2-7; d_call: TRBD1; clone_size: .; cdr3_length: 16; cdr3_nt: TGTGCCAGTAGTACAGACAGGGAGTTGGAATTCAACGAGCAGTACTTC; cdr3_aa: CASSTDRELEFNEQYF
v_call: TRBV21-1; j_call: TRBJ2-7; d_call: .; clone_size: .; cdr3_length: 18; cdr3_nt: TGTGCCAGCAGCACAAAAGGCCACTTAGCAGGGGTCGACTACGAGCAGTACTTC; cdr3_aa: CASSTKGHLAGVDYEQYF
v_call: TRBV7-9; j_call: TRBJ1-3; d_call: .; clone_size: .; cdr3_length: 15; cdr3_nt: TGTGCCAGCAGCTTAAACCCGGAAGCTGGAAACACCATATATTTT; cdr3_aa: CASSLNPEAGNTIYF
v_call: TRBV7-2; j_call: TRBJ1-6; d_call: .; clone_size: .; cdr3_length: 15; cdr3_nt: TGTGCCAGCAGCCCCGTTGTCTCCTATAATTCACCCCTCCACTTT; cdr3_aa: CASSPVVSYNSPLHF
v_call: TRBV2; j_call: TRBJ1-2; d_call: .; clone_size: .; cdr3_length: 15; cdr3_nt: TGTGCCAGCAGTCCGGCGGATCCCGTCCTATATGGCTACACCTTC; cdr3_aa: CASSPADPVLYGYTF
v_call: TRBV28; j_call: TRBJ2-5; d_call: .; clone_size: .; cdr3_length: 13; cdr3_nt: TGTGCCAGCAGTTTGGGCGGTGGGAGCGCCCAGTACTTC; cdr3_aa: CASSLGGGSAQYF
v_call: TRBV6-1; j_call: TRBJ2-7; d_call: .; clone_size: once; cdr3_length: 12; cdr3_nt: TGTGCCAGCAATGAAGGCAGCTACGAGCAGTACTTC; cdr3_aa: CASNEGSYEQYF
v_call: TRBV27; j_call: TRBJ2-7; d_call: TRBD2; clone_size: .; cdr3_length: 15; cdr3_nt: TGTGCCAGCAGTTTATCCAGCGGGAGTTCCTACGAGCAGTACTTC; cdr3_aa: CASSLSSGSSYEQYF
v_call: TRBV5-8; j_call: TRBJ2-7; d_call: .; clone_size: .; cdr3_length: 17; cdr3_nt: TGTGCCAGCAGCCCCGGCTTAGAGACTAGTCCCGTCTACGAGCAGTACTTC; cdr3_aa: CASSPGLETSPVYEQYF